The 18 T cell receptor beta chains reported below all come from one sample, sequenced in a study of blood T cell repertoires in COVID-19. Using immunoSEQ multiplex PCR, the repertoire was profiled, and TCRdb retains in-frame clones only, with some absent. The profile shows about 200,000 clones, about nine tenths of them singletons. The sample was peripheral blood. The receptor source for this set is a man aged 40-49 years with acute or convalescent COVID-19.

J is TRBJ2-3 and V is TRBV3-1 (or the pseudogene TRBV3-2), with 10 bases matching TRBD2. Germline loops: CDR1 LGHDT, CDR2 YNNKEL (reference sequence). With V trimmed by 0 bases and J by 2 bases, 5 bases remained unmatched. This CDR3 spans 17 amino acids. The CDR3 is CASSQDRTSGYTDTQYF. The CDR3 DNA sequence: TGTGCCAGCAGCCAAGACAGGACTAGCGGATACACAGATACGCAGTATTTT.

The chain recombines TRBV3-1 (or the pseudogene TRBV3-2) with TRBJ2-3; 9 bases line up with TRBD2. The CDR3 totals 17 residues. The V gene end was trimmed by 0 bases and the J gene end by 6 bases; junction bases not matched to a gene: 10. Germline CDR1 LGHDT, CDR2 YNNKEL (reference sequence). The CDR3 nucleotides are TGTGCCAGCAGCCAAGAAGGGGCGGGGGGGCCTGTCGATACGCAGTATTTT. This codes for CASSQEGAGGPVDTQYF.

This clone appeared once. The gene calls are TRBV30 and TRBJ1-1; 10 nucleotides align to TRBD1. The CDR3 covers 14 residues. V lost 5 bases, J lost 4 bases, and 7 bases stayed unmatched. Per the germline V gene, CDR1 is GTSNPN and CDR2 is SVGIG (reference sequence). In DNA form, the CDR3 reads TGTGCCTGGGCGGGGAGGACAGGGGGCACTGAAGCTTTCTTT. This sequence encodes CAWAGRTGGTEAFF.

This rearrangement joins TRBV27 to TRBJ2-5, with TRBD1 as a possible D gene (6 bases). There are 14 residues in the CDR3. The V end lost 2 bases, the J end lost 2 bases, and 9 bases lay between the germline ends. Per germline, CDR1 MNHEY and CDR2 SMNVEV (reference sequence). This CDR3 is CASSLPGQQETQYF. The CDR3, as DNA: TGTGCCAGCAGTTTACCCGGACAGCAAGAGACCCAGTACTTC.

The J gene is TRBJ2-1, the V gene TRBV7-8; TRBD1 agrees at 7 bases. Trimming took 2 bases from V and 4 from J; bases not matched to a gene: 8. This CDR3 spans 16 amino acids. The germline CDR1 and CDR2 sequences are SGHVS and FQNEAQ. The CDR3: CASSLTGQVKYNEQFF. CDR3 nucleotides: TGTGCCAGCAGCTTAACCGGACAGGTTAAGTACAATGAGCAGTTCTTC.

V is TRBV28 and J is TRBJ1-2; TRBD1 matches at 8 bases. The CDR3 runs to 13 residues. Germline values: CDR1 MDHEN, CDR2 SYDVKM. Trimming at V came to 2 bases and at J to 6 bases, leaving 2 bases not matched to a gene. CDR3 nucleotide sequence: TGTGCCAGCAGTTTACAGGGGGCAAATGGCTACACCTTC. Amino acid sequence: CASSLQGANGYTF.

This chain links TRBV7-8 with TRBJ1-5, with 7 bases lining up with TRBD1. V shed 5 bases, J shed 5 bases, and the junction held 12 bases outside the gene matches. Germline V lookup: CDR1 SGHVS, CDR2 FQNEAQ. This CDR3 has 16 residues. The CDR3 DNA reads as TGTGCCAGCAGCCCCAGTGGGGACAGCGAACATCAGCCCCAGCATTTT. This translates into CASSPSGDSEHQPQHF.

This clone has just one count. The V gene is TRBV19, the J gene TRBJ1-6; tentative D call: TRBD1 (5 bases). The CDR3 is 16 amino acids. The V and J ends lost 6 bases and 4 bases respectively, with 16 bases between them. The germline gives CDR1 LNHDA, CDR2 SQIVND (reference sequence). The CDR3: CASSPYGQTYNSPLHF. The DNA for the CDR3 is TGTGCCAGTAGCCCCTACGGACAAACTTATAATTCACCCCTCCACTTT.

The J gene is TRBJ1-2, the V gene TRBV2; tentative D call: TRBD1 (6 bases). Trimming pared 6 bases from V and 2 bases from J, leaving 10 bases between. The CDR3 sequence is 13 residues long. CDR1 is SNHLY and CDR2 is FYNNEI in the germline V gene. The CDR3 loop is CASSLGQNYGYTF. DNA of the CDR3: TGTGCCAGCAGCCTCGGACAGAACTATGGCTACACCTTC.

The V and J genes are TRBV19 and TRBJ1-5, with TRBD1 identical over 10 bases. The germline V gene has CDR1 LNHDA and CDR2 SQIVND (reference sequence). J lost 6 bases, V lost 5 bases, and 7 bases had no gene match. The CDR3 is 15 residues long. This CDR3 is CASSSGTGVGQPQHF. The CDR3 nucleotides are TGTGCCAGTAGTTCCGGGACAGGGGTTGGTCAGCCCCAGCATTTT.

V is TRBV5-1 and J is TRBJ2-3; D unclear. The CDR3 spans 13 residues. The V end was cut by 2 bases, the J end by 5 bases, with 9 bases between. CDR1 and CDR2 (germline): SGHRS, YFSETQ. Here the CDR3 DNA reads TGCGCCAGCAGCTTAAGCGACGTAGATACGCAGTATTTT. This gives the protein CASSLSDVDTQYF.

The chain carries TRBV27 and TRBJ1-1, with D maybe TRBD1 (5 bases). Germline CDR1 reads MNHEY; CDR2 reads SMNVEV (reference sequence). The CDR3 is made up of 16 amino acids. V shed 7 bases and J shed 1 base, with 19 bases lying between them. CDR3 sequence: CASKDPGVLENTEAFF. CDR3 nucleotide sequence: TGTGCCAGCAAGGACCCGGGGGTCCTCGAGAACACTGAAGCTTTCTTT.

This clone was counted only a few times. The chain has TRBV5-1 and TRBJ1-1; no clear D gene. The CDR3 covers 15 residues. Germline-derived CDR1 and CDR2 are SGHRS and YFSETQ. V was shortened by 3 bases and J by 1 base, with 13 bases between the two germline ends. The CDR3 loop is CASSYHRVPNTEAFF. In nucleotides, the CDR3 is TGCGCCAGCAGCTACCACCGGGTCCCGAACACTGAAGCTTTCTTT. The complete variable domain, with remaining parts taken from reference TRBV5-1 and TRBJ1-1, reads KAGVTQTPRYLIKTRGQQVTLSCSPISGHRSVSWYQQTPGQGLQFLFEYFSETQRNKGNFPGRFSGRQFSNSRSEMNVSTLELGDSALYLCASSYHRVPNTEAFFGQGTRLTVV.

V is TRBV7-2 and J is TRBJ1-4, with 7 bases identical to TRBD1. V was clipped by 4 bases and J by 6 bases; unmatched bases: 8. The CDR3 has 15 residues. Germline values: CDR1 SGHTA, CDR2 FQGNSA. For the CDR3, the DNA is TGTGCCAGCAGCTCCTCCGGGACAGTTTATGAAAAACTGTTTTTT. Protein: CASSSSGTVYEKLFF.

This clone was counted between two and nine times. The chain recombines TRBV7-9 with TRBJ1-1, with D unclear. In germline, CDR1 is SEHNR, CDR2 FQNEAQ (reference sequence). V lost 1 base to trimming and J lost 1 base, with 7 bases between them. The CDR3 is 14 residues long. The CDR3 coding sequence is TGTGCCAGCAGCTTAGGAGGTCCGAACACTGAAGCTTTCTTT. Encoded protein: CASSLGGPNTEAFF.

This clone occurred once. The chain is built from TRBV14 and TRBJ2-5, with a tentative D call TRBD2 (6 bases). Germline V CDR1 and CDR2: SGHDN, FVKESK. CDR3 length: 15 amino acids. V was pared by 4 bases and J by 3 bases, with 15 bases between. The CDR3 DNA is TGTGCCAGCAGCCTGTGGTGGGGGGAGGAAGAGACCCAGTACTTC. Translated: CASSLWWGEEETQYF. The full variable domain, in which reference TRBV14 and TRBJ2-5 provide the parts outside the CDR3, is EAGVTQFPSHSVIEKGQTVTLRCDPISGHDNLYWYRRVMGKEIKFLLHFVKESKQDESGMPNNRFLAERTGGTYSTLKVQPAELEDSGVYFCASSLWWGEEETQYFGPGTRLLVL.

The V gene is TRBV5-1, the J gene TRBJ2-3; 7 bases align to TRBD1. The CDR3 length is 13 residues. J gave up 4 bases and V 5 bases, and 4 bases lay outside the gene matches. The germline V gene encodes CDR1 SGHRS and CDR2 YFSETQ. CDR3 in amino acids: CASSTQGPDTQYF. In DNA form, the CDR3 reads TGCGCCAGCAGTACACAGGGGCCAGATACGCAGTATTTT. Filled out from reference TRBV5-1 and TRBJ2-3, the complete variable domain reads KAGVTQTPRYLIKTRGQQVTLSCSPISGHRSVSWYQQTPGQGLQFLFEYFSETQRNKGNFPGRFSGRQFSNSRSEMNVSTLELGDSALYLCASSTQGPDTQYFGPGTRLTVL.

The chain is built from TRBV7-9 and TRBJ2-1, with D possibly being TRBD2 (5 bases). V lost 2 bases, J lost 7 bases, and 6 bases lay in between. This CDR3 is 12 amino acids long. Germline CDR1 reads SEHNR; CDR2 reads FQNEAQ (reference sequence). CDR3 sequence reads: CASSLRENEQFF. The DNA of the CDR3 is TGTGCCAGCAGCTTAAGGGAGAATGAGCAGTTCTTC.